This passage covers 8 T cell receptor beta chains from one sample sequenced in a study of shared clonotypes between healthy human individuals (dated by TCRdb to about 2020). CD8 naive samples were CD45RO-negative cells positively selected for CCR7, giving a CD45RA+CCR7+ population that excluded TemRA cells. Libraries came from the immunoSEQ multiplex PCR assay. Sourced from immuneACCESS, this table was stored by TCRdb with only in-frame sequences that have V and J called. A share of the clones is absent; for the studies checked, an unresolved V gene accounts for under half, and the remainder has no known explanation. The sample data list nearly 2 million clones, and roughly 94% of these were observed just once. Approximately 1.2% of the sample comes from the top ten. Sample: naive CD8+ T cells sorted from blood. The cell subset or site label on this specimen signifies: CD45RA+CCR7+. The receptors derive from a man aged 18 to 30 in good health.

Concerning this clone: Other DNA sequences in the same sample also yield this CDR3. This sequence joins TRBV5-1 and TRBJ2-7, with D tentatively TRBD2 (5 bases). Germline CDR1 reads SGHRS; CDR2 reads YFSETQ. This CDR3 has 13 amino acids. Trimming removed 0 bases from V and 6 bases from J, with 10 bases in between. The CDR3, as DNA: TGCGCCAGCAGCTTGGTTCTAGCAGGCGAGCAGTACTTC. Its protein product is CASSLVLAGEQYF.

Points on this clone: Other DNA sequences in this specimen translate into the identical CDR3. Written as DNA, the CDR3 is TGTGCCAGCCGGGGAGAAGCCGGGGAGCTGTTTTTT. As protein: CASRGEAGELFF. J is TRBJ2-2 and V is TRBV27, with D tentatively TRBD2 (5 bases). Deletions cut 8 bases from V and 6 bases from J, with 10 bases between. The CDR3 has 12 residues. CDR1 is MNHEY, CDR2 SMNVEV, per germline (reference sequence).

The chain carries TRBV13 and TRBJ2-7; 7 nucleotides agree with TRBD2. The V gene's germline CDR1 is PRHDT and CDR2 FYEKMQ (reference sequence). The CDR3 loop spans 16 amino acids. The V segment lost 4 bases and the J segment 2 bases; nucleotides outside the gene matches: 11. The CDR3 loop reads CASSSREARRAYEQYF. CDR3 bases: TGTGCCAGCAGCTCACGGGAGGCCCGACGGGCCTACGAGCAGTACTTC.

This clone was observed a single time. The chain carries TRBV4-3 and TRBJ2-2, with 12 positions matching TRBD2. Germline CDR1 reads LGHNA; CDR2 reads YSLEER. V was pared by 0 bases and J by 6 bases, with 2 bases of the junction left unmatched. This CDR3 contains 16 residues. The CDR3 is CASSQELAGGPGELFF. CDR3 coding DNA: TGCGCCAGCAGCCAAGAGCTAGCGGGAGGGCCCGGGGAGCTGTTTTTT.

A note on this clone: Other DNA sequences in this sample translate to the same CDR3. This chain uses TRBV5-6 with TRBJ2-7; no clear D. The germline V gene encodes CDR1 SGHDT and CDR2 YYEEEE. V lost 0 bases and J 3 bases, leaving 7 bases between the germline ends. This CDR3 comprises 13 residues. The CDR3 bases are TGTGCCAGCAGCTTGGGGCAGCGCTACGAGCAGTACTTC. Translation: CASSLGQRYEQYF.

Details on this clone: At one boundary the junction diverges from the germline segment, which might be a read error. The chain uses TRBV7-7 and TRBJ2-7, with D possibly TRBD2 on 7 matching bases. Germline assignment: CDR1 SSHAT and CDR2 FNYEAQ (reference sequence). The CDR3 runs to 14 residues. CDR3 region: CASSLVGGASEQYF. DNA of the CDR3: TGTGCTAGCAGCTTAGTGGGGGGGGCAAGCGAGCAGTACTTC. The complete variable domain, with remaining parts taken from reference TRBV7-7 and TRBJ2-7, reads GAGVSQSPRYKVTKRGQDVTLRCDPISSHATLYWYQQALGQGPEFLTYFNYEAQPDKSGLPSDRFSAERPEGSISTLTIQRTEQRDSAMYRCASSLVGGASEQYFGPGTRLTVT.

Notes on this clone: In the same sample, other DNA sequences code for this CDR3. The CDR3 reads CASSAGTSGFYEQYF. CDR3 DNA: TGTGCCAGCAGCGCCGGGACTAGCGGGTTCTACGAGCAGTACTTC. The V call is TRBV11-2, the J call TRBJ2-7; 12 nucleotides agree with TRBD2. Germline V gene lookup returns CDR1 SGHAT and CDR2 FQNNGV. This CDR3 comprises 15 residues. After removal of 5 bases from V and 3 bases from J, the junction contained 5 bases not matched to a gene.

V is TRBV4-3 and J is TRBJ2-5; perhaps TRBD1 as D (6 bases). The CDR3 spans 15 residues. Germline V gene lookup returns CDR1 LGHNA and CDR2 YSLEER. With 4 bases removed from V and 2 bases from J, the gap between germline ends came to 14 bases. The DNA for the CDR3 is TGCGCCAGCAGCCGTATTTGGACAGTTCAAGAGACCCAGTACTTC. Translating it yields CASSRIWTVQETQYF.